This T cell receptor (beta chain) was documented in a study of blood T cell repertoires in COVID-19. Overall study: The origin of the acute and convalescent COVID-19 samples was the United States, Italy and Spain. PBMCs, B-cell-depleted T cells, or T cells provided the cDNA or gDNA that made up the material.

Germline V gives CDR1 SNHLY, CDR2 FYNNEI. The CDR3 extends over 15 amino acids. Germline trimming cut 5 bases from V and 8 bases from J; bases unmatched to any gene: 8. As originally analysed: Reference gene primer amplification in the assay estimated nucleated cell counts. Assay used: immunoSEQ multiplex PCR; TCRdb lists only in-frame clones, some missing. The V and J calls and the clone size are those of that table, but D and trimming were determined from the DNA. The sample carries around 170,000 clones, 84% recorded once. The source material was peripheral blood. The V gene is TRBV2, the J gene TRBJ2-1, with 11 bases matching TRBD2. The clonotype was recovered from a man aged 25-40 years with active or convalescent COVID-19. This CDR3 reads CASSYSGGAVDEQFF. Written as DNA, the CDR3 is TGTGCCAGCAGTTATAGCGGGGGGGCTGTCGATGAGCAGTTCTTC. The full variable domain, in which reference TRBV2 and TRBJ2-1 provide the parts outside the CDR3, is EPEVTQTPSHQVTQMGQEVILRCVPISNHLYFYWYRQILGQKVEFLVSFYNNEISEKSEIFDDQFSVERPDGSNFTLKIRSTKLEDSAMYFCASSYSGGAVDEQFFGPGTRLTVL.